These 28 T cell receptor beta chains originate from one sample sequenced in a study of shared clonotypes between healthy human individuals. Sequencing was performed with immunoSEQ multiplex PCR; in TCRdb, only in-frame clones are kept and a portion is missing. The sample yields about 640,000 clones, about 78% seen once. What was sequenced was memory CD4+ T cells sorted from blood. The subset: CD45RA-negative fraction. These receptors were taken from a woman aged 25 to 45 in good health.

The chain uses TRBV10-3 and TRBJ2-5, with a tentative D call TRBD2 (6 bases). The DNA end lines up better with TRBJ2-7; the J call may be wrong. CDR3 length equals 15 residues. Germline values: CDR1 ENHRY, CDR2 SYGVKD. The CDR3 DNA follows: TGTGCCATCAGTGAAGGGGCACTAGCATACTACGAGCAGTACTTC. This codes for CAISEGALAYYEQYF.

This clone was counted only a few times. J is TRBJ1-2 and V is TRBV7-2; 10 nucleotides agree with TRBD1. J was trimmed by 2 bases and V by 4 bases; bases with no gene match: 4. The CDR3 spans 15 residues. Per germline, CDR1 SGHTA and CDR2 FQGNSA. CDR3 in DNA: TGTGCCAGCAGCTATCCGGGACAGGGGAACTATGGCTACACCTTC. The encoded protein is CASSYPGQGNYGYTF.

This clone has at least ten counts. The chain joins TRBV11-2 to TRBJ2-1; D uncertain. This CDR3 has 18 amino acids. Looked up from germline, CDR1 is SGHAT and CDR2 is FQNNGV. V was shortened by 2 bases and J by 8 bases, with 25 bases between the two germline ends. The CDR3 region is CASSLSGSGLGSMYEQFF. The CDR3 DNA reads TGTGCCAGCAGCTTATCGGGCTCAGGCCTAGGTTCTATGTATGAGCAGTTCTTC.

The chain employs TRBV28 and TRBJ1-2; D gene ambiguous. Trimming removed 10 bases at V and 4 bases at J, with 10 bases between. The germline V gene encodes CDR1 MDHEN and CDR2 SYDVKM. This CDR3 region has 11 residues. In DNA, the CDR3 is TGTGCCACCGACGGGGTCTATGGCTACACCTTC. Translating gives CATDGVYGYTF.

The chain combines TRBV28 with TRBJ2-5; 13 positions match TRBD2. The CDR3 totals 15 residues. From germline, CDR1 is MDHEN and CDR2 SYDVKM. The J segment lost 5 bases and the V segment lost 6 bases, leaving 6 bases of the junction unmatched. CDR3 coding DNA: TGTGCCAGCAGCTCCGGACTAGCGGGAGATGAGACCCAGTACTTC. The encoded protein is CASSSGLAGDETQYF.

The chain recombines TRBV11-2 with TRBJ1-2; D not certain. The germline V gene encodes CDR1 SGHAT and CDR2 FQNNGV. The V gene lost 0 bases and the J gene lost 4 bases, with 9 bases spanning the gap. The CDR3 has 14 amino acids. CDR3 protein: CASSLDHKGYGYTF. As DNA, the CDR3 is TGTGCCAGCAGCTTAGATCATAAAGGCTATGGCTACACCTTC.

This clone appeared once. V usage is TRBV12-5 and J usage is TRBJ2-2, with 8 bases identical to TRBD1. V shed 6 bases and J 1 base; nucleotides not matched to a gene: 7. The CDR3 covers 16 residues. CDR1 and CDR2 (germline): LGHNT, FRNRAP. CDR3 residues: CASGYTGTGNTGELFF. In DNA, the CDR3 is TGTGCTAGTGGGTACACCGGGACAGGGAACACCGGGGAGCTGTTTTTT.

This clone was observed once. The chain recombines TRBV10-2 with TRBJ1-1, with no clear D. CDR1 and CDR2 (germline): WSHSY, SAAADI. Trimming cost V 5 bases and J 7 bases, with 14 bases left between them. The length of the CDR3 is 13 residues. The CDR3 region has the DNA TGCGCCAGCAGTCTAGCCTCTTACAGTGAAGCTTTCTTT. It encodes CASSLASYSEAFF.

V is TRBV27 and J is TRBJ2-5; tentative D call: TRBD2 (6 bases). V lost 5 bases and J lost 4, with 17 bases in between. This CDR3 has 15 amino acids. Germline CDR1 and CDR2: MNHEY and SMNVEV (reference sequence). CDR3 sequence (DNA): TGTGCCAGCAGTCGGGCCGGGACTTACGTAGAGACCCAGTACTTC. It translates to CASSRAGTYVETQYF.

This chain connects TRBV30 to TRBJ2-1; 14 positions match TRBD2. Trimming removed 2 bases from V and 9 bases from J; junction bases left unmatched: 3. The CDR3 runs to 14 residues. Germline V gives CDR1 GTSNPN, CDR2 SVGIG (reference sequence). The CDR3 DNA follows: TGTGCCTGGAGTCGGGGGACTAGCGGGAGTGAGCAGTTCTTC. It codes for CAWSRGTSGSEQFF.

This CDR3 reads CASSLWGQATTTNEKLFF. The CDR3 coding sequence is TGTGCCAGCAGTTTATGGGGTCAGGCGACGACAACTAATGAAAAACTGTTTTTT. This chain uses TRBV28 with TRBJ1-4, with D uncertain. The CDR3 has 18 residues. Trimming pared 0 bases from V and 0 bases from J, leaving 14 bases between. In germline, CDR1 is MDHEN, CDR2 SYDVKM.

V and J are TRBV11-2 and TRBJ2-3; 8 positions match TRBD2. V gave up 4 bases and J gave up 1 base; unmatched junction bases: 7. Germline assignment: CDR1 SGHAT and CDR2 FQNNGV. This CDR3 comprises 16 residues. CDR3 sequence (DNA): TGTGCCAGCAGCTCCTCGACGACTAGCGGCACAGATACGCAGTATTTT. Its protein product is CASSSSTTSGTDTQYF.

The chain combines TRBV27 with TRBJ2-2; D remains unclear. Germline assignment: CDR1 MNHEY and CDR2 SMNVEV (reference sequence). Trimming removed 8 bases at V and 6 bases at J, with 13 bases between. The CDR3 loop spans 13 amino acids. Here the CDR3 DNA reads TGTGCCAGCTCCATTTTTGAGTCCGGGGAGCTGTTTTTT. Translation gives CASSIFESGELFF.

The CDR3 loop reads CAISEFPRQPRIHYEQYF. The CDR3 region has the DNA TGTGCCATCAGTGAGTTCCCCCGACAGCCCCGGATCCACTACGAGCAGTACTTC. The chain carries TRBV10-3 and TRBJ2-7; possible D gene TRBD1, 5 bases. Germline V CDR1 and CDR2: ENHRY, SYGVKD. The CDR3 is made up of 18 amino acids. Trimming cost V 1 base and J 3 bases, with 22 bases left between them.

This chain links TRBV5-6 with TRBJ2-5, with D uncertain. Trimming cost V 2 bases and J 2 bases, with 7 bases left between them. In germline, CDR1 is SGHDT, CDR2 YYEEEE. The CDR3 contains 13 residues. In DNA, the CDR3 is TGTGCCAGCAGCTTTGACCGGCAAGAGACCCAGTACTTC. Its translation: CASSFDRQETQYF. Together with reference TRBV5-6 and TRBJ2-5, the CDR3 gives the full variable domain: DAGVTQSPTHLIKTRGQQVTLRCSPKSGHDTVSWYQQALGQGPQFIFQYYEEEERQRGNFPDRFSGHQFPNYSSELNVNALLLGDSALYLCASSFDRQETQYFGPGTRLLVL.

The chain employs TRBV5-1 and TRBJ1-1; 7 positions match TRBD1. The trim removed 2 bases at V and 2 bases at J, leaving 6 bases unmatched. The CDR3 spans 15 residues. Per germline, CDR1 SGHRS and CDR2 YFSETQ. The CDR3 protein is CASSLTGDYNTEAFF. The CDR3 nucleotides are TGCGCCAGCAGCTTAACAGGGGACTATAACACTGAAGCTTTCTTT.

The chain couples TRBV6-6 to TRBJ2-1; 11 bases map to TRBD2. This CDR3 spans 15 amino acids. Germline assignment: CDR1 MNHNY and CDR2 SVGAGI (reference sequence). The V and J ends lost 7 bases and 2 bases, in that order; junction bases with no gene match: 4. DNA of the CDR3: TGTGCCAGCACCCTAGCGGGAGGAACCTACAATGAGCAGTTCTTC. Translating gives CASTLAGGTYNEQFF.

The chain combines TRBV19 with TRBJ2-2; 7 bases line up with TRBD1. Germline lookup yields CDR1 LNHDA and CDR2 SQIVND (reference sequence). Unmatched junction bases numbered 6, after V lost 7 bases and J lost 4 bases. The CDR3 has 14 amino acids. For the CDR3, the DNA is TGTGCCAGTAACTCCGGGACAGTCACCGGGGAGCTGTTTTTT. It yields the protein CASNSGTVTGELFF.

This clone was seen many times. This chain links TRBV2 with TRBJ1-5; D uncertain. V lost 4 bases and J lost 9, with 13 bases in between. This CDR3 has 13 residues. Germline V lookup: CDR1 SNHLY, CDR2 FYNNEI. CDR3 loop: CASSVEGIRPQHF. CDR3 nucleotide sequence: TGTGCCAGCAGTGTTGAGGGAATAAGGCCCCAGCATTTT.

CDR3 in amino acids: CASSLQKRYEQYF. CDR3 in DNA: TGTGCCAGCAGCTTACAGAAACGCTACGAGCAGTACTTC. The chain links TRBV27 to TRBJ2-5, with D unresolved. The last part of the DNA fits TRBJ2-7 better; the J call may be wrong. The CDR3 runs to 13 residues. Germline V gene sequence: CDR1 MNHEY, CDR2 SMNVEV (reference sequence).

This rearrangement joins TRBV5-8 to TRBJ2-1; D uncertain. Trimming removed 0 bases from V and 8 bases from J, with 9 bases in between. The CDR3 loop spans 13 amino acids. CDR1 and CDR2 from the germline V gene are SGHTS and YDEGEE. The CDR3 is CASSLGREDEQFF. The CDR3 coding sequence is TGTGCCAGCAGCTTGGGGAGAGAGGATGAGCAGTTCTTC.

This sequence joins TRBV11-1 and TRBJ2-5; 11 positions match TRBD2. CDR3 size: 14 residues. In germline, CDR1 is SGHAT, CDR2 FQDESV (reference sequence). The J segment lost 0 bases and the V segment lost 6 bases, leaving 0 bases of the junction unmatched. The CDR3 sequence: CASSSGRDQETQYF. CDR3 bases: TGTGCCAGCAGTAGCGGGAGGGACCAAGAGACCCAGTACTTC.

This chain uses TRBV7-9 with TRBJ1-2, with unresolved D. Germline V gene lookup returns CDR1 SEHNR and CDR2 FQNEAQ (reference sequence). The CDR3 runs to 12 residues. The V gene lost 10 bases and the J gene lost 5 bases, with 14 bases spanning the gap. The chain's CDR3 is CAITGRDYGYTF. The CDR3 nucleotides read TGTGCCATCACTGGTCGGGATTATGGCTACACCTTC.

The chain employs TRBV15 and TRBJ1-3, with TRBD1 matching over 8 bases. The V and J ends lost 4 bases and 0 bases, in that order; junction bases with no gene match: 5. The V gene's germline CDR1 is LNHNV and CDR2 YYDKDF (reference sequence). The CDR3 covers 16 residues. In nucleotides, the CDR3 is TGTGCCACCAGCAACGACAGGGGAAGCTCTGGAAACACCATATATTTT. Its protein is CATSNDRGSSGNTIYF.

This chain links TRBV19 with TRBJ2-5, with D perhaps matching TRBD2 (5 bases). This CDR3 region has 15 residues. Germline V gives CDR1 LNHDA, CDR2 SQIVND (reference sequence). The V end was cut by 6 bases, the J end by 3 bases, with 17 bases between. The CDR3 DNA follows: TGTGCCAGTAGGTCTCCGGGATCCGGCAAAGAGACCCAGTACTTC. It yields the protein CASRSPGSGKETQYF.

The genes are TRBV6-1 and TRBJ1-5; the D is unclear. Germline loops: CDR1 MNHNS, CDR2 SASEGT. The CDR3 spans 12 residues. V shed 7 bases and J shed 3 bases, with 7 bases lying between them. The CDR3 is CASKAANQPQHF. CDR3 in DNA: TGTGCCAGCAAGGCAGCCAATCAGCCCCAGCATTTT.

The rearrangement joins TRBV5-1 to TRBJ2-1; weak D call: TRBD2 (6 bases). CDR1 and CDR2 from the germline V gene are SGHRS and YFSETQ. The V end lost 4 bases, the J end lost 6 bases, and 11 bases lay between the germline ends. The CDR3 loop spans 13 amino acids. CDR3 nucleotide sequence: TGCGCCAGCAGCGGGGACTGGGGCAATGAGCAGTTCTTC. It codes for CASSGDWGNEQFF.

In this sample, this clone turned up once. The chain joins TRBV28 to TRBJ2-1, with 13 bases lining up with TRBD2. The junction had 9 bases not matched to a gene; V was cut back by 5 bases and J by 8 bases. Germline lookup yields CDR1 MDHEN and CDR2 SYDVKM. This CDR3 comprises 16 residues. The chain's CDR3 is CASSTRTSGSLHEQFF. The CDR3 DNA is TGTGCCAGCAGTACACGGACTAGCGGGAGTTTGCATGAGCAGTTCTTC.